The 13 T cell receptor beta chains given below trace back to one sample, sequenced in a study of vaccination effects on CD4 cells after COVID-19. Measured with immunoSEQ multiplex PCR; TCRdb has only the in-frame clones, and not every one. The data contain roughly 54,000 clones, about 77% of them singletons. What these receptors recognize is not known. Expansion of antigen-specific CD4+ T cells with viral peptide pools was carried out by the ViraFEST assay before sequencing. Isolating CD4+ T cells followed about 11 days of culture. According to PCR results, the person was infected with SARS-CoV-2 between March and December 2020. Sequencing was performed on CD4+ T cells from PBMCs cultured with HIV peptides, taken before COVID-19 vaccination. Noted subset: HIV-1 Nef peptide pool negative control/reference culture. Every receptor here comes from a human donor who had a prior SARS-CoV-2 infection.

V gene TRBV2 combines with J gene TRBJ2-7; the match to TRBD1 covers 10 bases. V lost 3 bases and J lost 5; bases outside the gene matches: 4. The CDR3 sequence is 14 residues long. CDR1 and CDR2 from the germline V gene are SNHLY and FYNNEI. The CDR3 DNA follows: TGTGCCAGCAGTGATAGGGACAGGGGCGACGAGCAGTACTTC. It yields the protein CASSDRDRGDEQYF. Full variable domain (missing parts from reference TRBV2 and TRBJ2-7): EPEVTQTPSHQVTQMGQEVILRCVPISNHLYFYWYRQILGQKVEFLVSFYNNEISEKSEIFDDQFSVERPDGSNFTLKIRSTKLEDSAMYFCASSDRDRGDEQYFGPGTRLTVT.

The chain has TRBV15 and TRBJ2-5; 7 bases agree with TRBD1. This CDR3 is 15 amino acids long. From germline, CDR1 is LNHNV and CDR2 YYDKDF (reference sequence). Losses at the gene ends were 0 bases for V and 6 bases for J; bases not matched to a gene: 7. CDR3 loop: CATSRDRGTVKTQYF. The CDR3 region has the DNA TGTGCCACCAGCAGAGATCGTGGGACAGTGAAGACCCAGTACTTC.

The chain combines TRBV6-5 with TRBJ2-1; the D gene could be TRBD1 or TRBD2 (5 bases each). V was shortened by 5 bases and J by 4 bases, with 12 bases between the two germline ends. Germline CDR1 is MNHEY and CDR2 is SVGAGI. CDR3 size: 14 residues. This chain's CDR3 is CASSRDQIYNEQFF. In nucleotides, the CDR3 is TGTGCCAGCAGTCGGGACCAAATATACAATGAGCAGTTCTTC.

This chain connects TRBV30 to TRBJ2-5; D call uncertain. The V end was cut by 1 base, the J end by 3 bases, with 6 bases between. Germline lookup yields CDR1 GTSNPN and CDR2 SVGIG (reference sequence). This CDR3 region has 12 residues. The CDR3 bases are TGTGCCTGGAGTGAAGCAGAAGAGACCCAGTACTTC. As protein: CAWSEAEETQYF.

This clone occurred a few times. The rearrangement joins TRBV4-1 to TRBJ1-2; D is undetermined. CDR3 length: 15 amino acids. CDR1 and CDR2 from the germline V gene are MGHRA and YSYEKL. V lost 4 bases and J lost 4, with 16 bases in between. CDR3 coding DNA: TGCGCCAGCAGCCTCACCCGCACGGTCCGCTATGGCTACACCTTC. This codes for CASSLTRTVRYGYTF.

The chain uses TRBV11-2 and TRBJ2-2, with 10 positions matching TRBD2. The V gene's germline CDR1 is SGHAT and CDR2 FQNNGV. The CDR3 loop spans 16 amino acids. V shed 4 bases and J 5 bases; nucleotides not matched to a gene: 7. The CDR3 DNA sequence: TGTGCCAGCAGCTCGATAGGACTAGCGGCTACCGGGGAGCTGTTTTTT. Its protein is CASSSIGLAATGELFF.

This chain links TRBV3-1 (or the pseudogene TRBV3-2) with TRBJ2-1; D call uncertain. Germline V gene sequence: CDR1 LGHDT, CDR2 YNNKEL (reference sequence). CDR3 length: 17 amino acids. V was pared by 0 bases and J by 0 bases, with 12 bases between. The DNA for the CDR3 is TGTGCCAGCAGCCAAGATGGAGCAGCACACTCCTACAATGAGCAGTTCTTC. This codes for CASSQDGAAHSYNEQFF.

The rearrangement links TRBV5-4 to TRBJ2-7; weak D call: TRBD1 (5 bases). Germline-derived CDR1 and CDR2 are SGHNT and YYREEE (reference sequence). V lost 2 bases to trimming and J lost 3 bases, with 9 bases between them. This CDR3 has 13 residues. The CDR3 DNA reads TGTGCCAGCAGCTTCCAGGGTCTCTACGAGCAGTACTTC. Its translation is CASSFQGLYEQYF.

The chain employs TRBV27 and TRBJ1-6; 8 bases agree with TRBD1. The CDR3 consists of 16 residues. The V and J ends lost 7 bases and 7 bases, in that order; junction bases with no gene match: 12. Germline V lookup: CDR1 MNHEY, CDR2 SMNVEV (reference sequence). CDR3 DNA: TGTGCCAGCACCGCTTTCTGGACAGGGTTAAATTCACCCCTCCACTTT. Encoded protein: CASTAFWTGLNSPLHF.

This clone has only one observation. In DNA form, the CDR3 reads TGTGCCTGGGCGCACTCCTACGAGCAGTACTTC. Protein: CAWAHSYEQYF. The rearrangement links TRBV30 to TRBJ2-7, with D unresolved. The CDR3 is made up of 11 amino acids. Per germline, CDR1 GTSNPN and CDR2 SVGIG (reference sequence). V was shortened by 5 bases and J by 0 bases, with 5 bases between the two germline ends.

The chain combines TRBV21-1 with TRBJ1-6; the DNA was not used to check the table's D call, TRBD1. TRBV21-1 is marked as a pseudogene. This CDR3 is built from 15 residues. The chain's CDR3 is CASSRGGYFNSPLHF. CDR3 nucleotide sequence: TGTGCCAGCAGCAGGGGCGGCTACTTTAATTCACCCCTCCACTTT.

V and J are TRBV28 and TRBJ1-1, with D uncertain. CDR1 and CDR2 (germline): MDHEN, SYDVKM. Trimming took off 2 bases at V and 6 bases at J, with 4 bases between the two ends. This CDR3 has 11 residues. Here the CDR3 DNA reads TGTGCCAGCAGTTTACACGCTGAAGCTTTCTTT. Its translation: CASSLHAEAFF.

CDR3 in amino acids: CASAARDSNEKLFF. As DNA, the CDR3 is TGTGCCAGTGCTGCCAGGGATTCGAATGAAAAACTGTTTTTT. The chain joins TRBV6-5 to TRBJ1-4; maybe TRBD1 (5 bases). The germline V and J ends were trimmed by 9 bases and 5 bases, with 16 bases remaining between them. The CDR3 covers 14 residues. The germline CDR1 and CDR2 sequences are MNHEY and SVGAGI.